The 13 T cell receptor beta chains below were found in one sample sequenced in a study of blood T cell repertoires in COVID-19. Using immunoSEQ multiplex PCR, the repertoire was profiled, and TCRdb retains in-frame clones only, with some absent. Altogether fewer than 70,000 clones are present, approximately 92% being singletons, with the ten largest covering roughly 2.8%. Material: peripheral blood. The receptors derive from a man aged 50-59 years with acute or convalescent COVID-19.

The CDR3 is CASSLPGGANEQFF. The CDR3 bases are TGTGCCAGCAGCTTGCCGGGAGGGGCAAATGAGCAGTTCTTC. The chain combines TRBV5-6 with TRBJ2-1; TRBD2 matches 8 bases. This CDR3 contains 14 residues. CDR1 is SGHDT and CDR2 is YYEEEE in the germline V gene. The V and J ends lost 1 base and 7 bases, in that order; junction bases with no gene match: 4.

The CDR3 region has the DNA TGTGCCAGCAGCTATCCCACAGGGGACCAGCCCCAGCATTTT. Translated, it gives CASSYPTGDQPQHF. The J gene is TRBJ1-5, the V gene TRBV7-2; 7 positions agree with TRBD1. Germline trimming cut 4 bases from V and 7 bases from J; bases unmatched to any gene: 7. Germline-derived CDR1 and CDR2 are SGHTA and FQGNSA. The CDR3 length is 14 residues.

This chain's CDR3 is CASSLLGGNTGELFF. The CDR3 nucleotides read TGTGCCAGCAGCTTACTCGGGGGGAACACCGGGGAGCTGTTTTTT. The gene calls are TRBV7-3 and TRBJ2-2; possibly TRBD2 for D (6 bases). This CDR3 region has 15 residues. CDR1 and CDR2 from the germline V gene are SGHTA and FQGTGA. V shed 2 bases and J shed 1 base, with 8 bases lying between them.

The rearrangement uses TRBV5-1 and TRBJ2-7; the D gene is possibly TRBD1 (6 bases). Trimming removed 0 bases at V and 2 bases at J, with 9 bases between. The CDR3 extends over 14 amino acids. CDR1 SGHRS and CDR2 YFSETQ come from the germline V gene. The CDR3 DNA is TGCGCCAGCAGCTTGGGGACAGCGGCCTACGAGCAGTACTTC. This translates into CASSLGTAAYEQYF. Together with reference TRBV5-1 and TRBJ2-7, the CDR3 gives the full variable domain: KAGVTQTPRYLIKTRGQQVTLSCSPISGHRSVSWYQQTPGQGLQFLFEYFSETQRNKGNFPGRFSGRQFSNSRSEMNVSTLELGDSALYLCASSLGTAAYEQYFGPGTRLTVT.

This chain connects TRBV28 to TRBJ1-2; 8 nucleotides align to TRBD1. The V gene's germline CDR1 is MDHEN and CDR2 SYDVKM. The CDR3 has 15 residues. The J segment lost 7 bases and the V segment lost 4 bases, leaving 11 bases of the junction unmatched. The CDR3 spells CASSWSGQGPSGYTF. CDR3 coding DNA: TGTGCCAGCAGTTGGTCCGGACAGGGTCCCTCTGGCTACACCTTC.

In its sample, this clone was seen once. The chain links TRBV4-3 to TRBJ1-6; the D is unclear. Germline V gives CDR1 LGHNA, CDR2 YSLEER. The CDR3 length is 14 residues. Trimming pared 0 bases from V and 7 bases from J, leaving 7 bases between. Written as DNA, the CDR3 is TGCGCCAGCAGCCAAGAAGAGGGAAATTCACCCCTCCACTTT. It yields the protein CASSQEEGNSPLHF.

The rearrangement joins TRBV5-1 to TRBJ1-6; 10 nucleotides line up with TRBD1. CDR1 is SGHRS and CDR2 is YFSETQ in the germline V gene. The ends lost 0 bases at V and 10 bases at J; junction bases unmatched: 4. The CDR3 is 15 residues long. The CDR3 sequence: CASSLGQGARSPLHF. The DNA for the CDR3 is TGCGCCAGCAGCTTGGGACAGGGGGCGAGATCACCCCTCCACTTT.

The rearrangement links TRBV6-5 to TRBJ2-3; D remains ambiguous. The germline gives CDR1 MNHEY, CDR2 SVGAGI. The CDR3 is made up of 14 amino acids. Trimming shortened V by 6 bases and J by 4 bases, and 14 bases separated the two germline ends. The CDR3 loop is CASRISILADTQYF. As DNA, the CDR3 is TGTGCCAGCAGGATCAGTATTCTGGCAGATACGCAGTATTTT.

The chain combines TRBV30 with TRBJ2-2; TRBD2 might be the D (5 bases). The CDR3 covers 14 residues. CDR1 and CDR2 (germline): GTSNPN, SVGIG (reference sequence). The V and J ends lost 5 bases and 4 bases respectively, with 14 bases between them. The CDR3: CAWGRTEGTGELFF. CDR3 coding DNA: TGTGCCTGGGGAAGGACCGAGGGCACCGGGGAGCTGTTTTTT.

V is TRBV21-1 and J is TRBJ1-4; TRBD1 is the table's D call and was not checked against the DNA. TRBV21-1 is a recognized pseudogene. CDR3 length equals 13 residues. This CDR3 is CASWTGIDEKLFF. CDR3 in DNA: TGTGCCAGCTGGACAGGGATCGATGAAAAACTGTTTTTT.

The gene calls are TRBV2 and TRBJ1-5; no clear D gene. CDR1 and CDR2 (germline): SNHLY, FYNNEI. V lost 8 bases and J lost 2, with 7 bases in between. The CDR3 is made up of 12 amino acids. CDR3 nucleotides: TGTGCCAGCCAGCGAGGCAATCAGCCCCAGCATTTT. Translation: CASQRGNQPQHF.

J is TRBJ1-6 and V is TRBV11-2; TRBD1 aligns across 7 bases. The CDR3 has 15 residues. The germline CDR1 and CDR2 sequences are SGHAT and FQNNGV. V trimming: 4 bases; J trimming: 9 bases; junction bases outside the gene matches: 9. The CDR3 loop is CASSYETGIASPLHF. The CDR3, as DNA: TGTGCCAGCAGCTACGAGACAGGGATAGCTTCACCCCTCCACTTT.

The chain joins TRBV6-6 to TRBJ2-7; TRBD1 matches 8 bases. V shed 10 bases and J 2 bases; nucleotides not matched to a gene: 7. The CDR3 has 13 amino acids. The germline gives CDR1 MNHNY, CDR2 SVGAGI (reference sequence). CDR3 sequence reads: CANRTGRTYEQYF. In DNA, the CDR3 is TGTGCCAACCGGACAGGGCGCACCTACGAGCAGTACTTC.